This passage covers 9 T cell receptor beta chains from one sample sequenced in a study of OX40 agonist ivuxolimab in advanced cancers. Libraries came from the immunoSEQ multiplex PCR assay. The immuneACCESS repertoire file appears here via TCRdb, limited to in-frame rearrangements. These files lack a portion of the clones; in checked studies, under half of the deficit traces to unresolved V genes, and the cause of the others is not known. This sample gives some 54,000 clones in total; approximately 87% of them show up just once. In total, the top ten clones hold 6.7% of the sample. Sequences were derived from CD4+ or CD8+ T cells sorted from blood, sampled in a trial of the OX40 agonist ivuxolimab. The source is an adult with an advanced solid tumor such as melanoma, head and neck, liver or kidney cancer.

The chain combines TRBV5-1 with TRBJ2-1; maybe TRBD1 (6 bases). CDR1 is SGHRS, CDR2 YFSETQ, per germline. V lost 2 bases and J lost 0, with 12 bases in between. This CDR3 has 16 amino acids. The CDR3 nucleotides read TGCGCCAGCAGCTTTGGAGACAGGAGCTCCTACAATGAGCAGTTCTTC. Translated: CASSFGDRSSYNEQFF.

This chain links TRBV6-6 with TRBJ2-7, with TRBD1 matching 9 bases. The germline CDR1 and CDR2 sequences are MNHNY and SVGAGI (reference sequence). This CDR3 has 15 amino acids. Trimming removed 2 bases from V and 3 bases from J; junction bases left unmatched: 5. Written as DNA, the CDR3 is TGTGCCAGCAGTTACCGGACAGGGGTTAACTACGAGCAGTACTTC. Translating it yields CASSYRTGVNYEQYF.

The chain employs TRBV7-2 and TRBJ2-2, with D maybe TRBD1 (5 bases). This CDR3 is built from 14 residues. Trimming shortened V by 3 bases and J by 4 bases, and 9 bases separated the two germline ends. The germline gives CDR1 SGHTA, CDR2 FQGNSA. As DNA, the CDR3 is TGTGCCAGCAGCTTTTGGCAGGGCACCGGGGAGCTGTTTTTT. Its translation is CASSFWQGTGELFF.

The chain combines TRBV6-5 with TRBJ1-5; 7 nucleotides agree with TRBD1. The V segment lost 6 bases and the J segment 7 bases; nucleotides outside the gene matches: 9. Germline V gives CDR1 MNHEY, CDR2 SVGAGI. The CDR3 totals 14 residues. CDR3 DNA sequence: TGTGCCAGCAGACGACAGGGAGGTAACCAGCCCCAGCATTTT. Its protein product is CASRRQGGNQPQHF.

The chain uses TRBV9 and TRBJ2-4, with 11 bases aligning to TRBD2. There are 20 residues in the CDR3. Germline assignment: CDR1 SGDLS and CDR2 YYNGEE. The V and J ends lost 3 bases and 0 bases, in that order; junction bases with no gene match: 14. CDR3 protein: CASSALPTSGENLAKNIQYF. CDR3 sequence (DNA): TGTGCCAGCAGCGCGCTACCGACTAGCGGGGAAAACCTAGCCAAAAACATTCAGTACTTC.

V and J are TRBV5-4 and TRBJ2-3; D is ambiguous. V lost 7 bases, J lost 3 bases, and 12 bases lay in between. The length of the CDR3 is 13 residues. Looked up from germline, CDR1 is SGHNT and CDR2 is YYREEE (reference sequence). The CDR3 DNA follows: TGTGCCAGCGGCGGTGAAGTAACAGATACGCAGTATTTT. Its protein is CASGGEVTDTQYF.

V gene TRBV30 combines with J gene TRBJ1-2; the D gene is possibly TRBD1 (6 bases). V shed 0 bases and J shed 13 bases, with 18 bases lying between them. The CDR3 is 13 amino acids. The V gene's germline CDR1 is GTSNPN and CDR2 SVGIG (reference sequence). The CDR3 loop reads CAWSVSDSNGGTF. In DNA, the CDR3 is TGTGCCTGGAGTGTATCGGACAGCAATGGGGGCACCTTC.

The chain couples TRBV30 to TRBJ2-1, with D maybe TRBD2 (6 bases). The CDR3 covers 13 residues. V gave up 1 base and J gave up 11 bases, with 15 bases separating them. The V gene's germline CDR1 is GTSNPN and CDR2 SVGIG (reference sequence). The CDR3 nucleotides are TGTGCCTGGAGTGCCGGCCAGGAGGGCAAGCAGTTCTTC. It codes for CAWSAGQEGKQFF.

This clone was seen once. CDR3 protein: CASRPPVSYEQYF. The CDR3 DNA reads as TGTGCCAGCAGGCCGCCCGTGTCCTACGAGCAGTACTTC. J is TRBJ2-7 and V is TRBV28; D remains ambiguous. The germline gives CDR1 MDHEN, CDR2 SYDVKM. The V end lost 6 bases, the J end lost 1 base, and 10 bases lay between the germline ends. The CDR3 runs to 13 residues.